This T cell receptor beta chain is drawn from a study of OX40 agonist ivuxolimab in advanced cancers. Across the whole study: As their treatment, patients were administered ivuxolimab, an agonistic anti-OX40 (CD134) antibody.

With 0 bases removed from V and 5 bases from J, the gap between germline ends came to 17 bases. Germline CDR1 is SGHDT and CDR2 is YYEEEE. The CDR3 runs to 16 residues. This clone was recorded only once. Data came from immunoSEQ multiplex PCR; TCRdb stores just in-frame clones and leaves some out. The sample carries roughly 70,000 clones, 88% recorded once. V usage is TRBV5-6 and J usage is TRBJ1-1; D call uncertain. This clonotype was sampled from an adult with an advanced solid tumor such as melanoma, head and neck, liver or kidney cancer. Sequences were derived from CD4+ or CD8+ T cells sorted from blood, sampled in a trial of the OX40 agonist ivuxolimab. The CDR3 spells CASSLVAGKAVTEAFF. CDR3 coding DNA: TGTGCCAGCAGCTTGGTTGCAGGTAAGGCAGTTACTGAAGCTTTCTTT. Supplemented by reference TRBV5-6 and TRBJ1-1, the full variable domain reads DAGVTQSPTHLIKTRGQQVTLRCSPKSGHDTVSWYQQALGQGPQFIFQYYEEEERQRGNFPDRFSGHQFPNYSSELNVNALLLGDSALYLCASSLVAGKAVTEAFFGQGTRLTVV.